The 9 T cell receptor beta chains below were found in one sample sequenced in a study of CD4+ T cells in melanoma. Generated by immunoSEQ multiplex PCR, the TCRdb table keeps only in-frame clones and is missing some. The data contain around 15,000 clones, roughly four fifths of them singletons. Material for sequencing was cells from a culture (not recorded whether cultured in vitro). These receptors were obtained from a human donor with melanoma.

The rearrangement links TRBV4-2 to TRBJ2-3, with 7 bases fitting TRBD2. The CDR3 runs to 16 residues. CDR1 is LGHNA and CDR2 is YNFKEQ in the germline V gene. V shed 3 bases and J 2 bases; nucleotides not matched to a gene: 8. The CDR3 DNA reads as TGTGCCAGCAGCCATTTAGCGGGCCCGAACACAGATACGCAGTATTTT. It encodes CASSHLAGPNTDTQYF.

This clone was counted a single time. The V and J genes are TRBV18 and TRBJ1-1, with TRBD1 matching over 8 bases. CDR3 length equals 13 residues. V lost 3 bases to trimming and J lost 6 bases; unmatched junction nucleotides: 3. CDR1 and CDR2 from the germline V gene are KGHSH and LQKENI. CDR3 amino acids: CASSPEGQAEAFF. CDR3 DNA: TGTGCCAGCTCACCCGAGGGACAGGCTGAAGCTTTCTTT.

J is TRBJ2-3 and V is TRBV2; D call uncertain. Deletions cut 10 bases from V and 2 bases from J, with 13 bases between. The CDR3 extends over 13 amino acids. Germline values: CDR1 SNHLY, CDR2 FYNNEI. The CDR3 reads CATQPPFTDTQYF. In DNA, the CDR3 is TGTGCCACCCAACCCCCATTCACAGATACGCAGTATTTT. Drawing the rest from reference TRBV2 and TRBJ2-3, the complete variable domain is EPEVTQTPSHQVTQMGQEVILRCVPISNHLYFYWYRQILGQKVEFLVSFYNNEISEKSEIFDDQFSVERPDGSNFTLKIRSTKLEDSAMYFCATQPPFTDTQYFGPGTRLTVL.

This clone was counted between two and nine times. The chain has TRBV5-1 and TRBJ2-7; D gene ambiguous. Trimming pared 0 bases from V and 1 base from J, leaving 8 bases between. CDR3 length equals 14 residues. Germline CDR1 is SGHRS and CDR2 is YFSETQ. The CDR3 spells CASSLASRSYEQYF. The CDR3 DNA follows: TGCGCCAGCAGCTTGGCCTCACGTTCCTACGAGCAGTACTTC.

The chain carries TRBV5-1 and TRBJ2-7; a weak D match, TRBD1 (6 bases). Germline V gene lookup returns CDR1 SGHRS and CDR2 YFSETQ. The CDR3 is made up of 12 amino acids. V was pared by 7 bases and J by 2 bases, with 10 bases between. CDR3 protein: CASRDNTYEQYF. The CDR3 region has the DNA TGCGCCAGCCGGGACAACACCTACGAGCAGTACTTC.

The chain joins TRBV30 to TRBJ1-2; D uncertain. V lost 2 bases and J 5 bases, leaving 9 bases between the germline ends. The CDR3 runs 12 residues. CDR1 is GTSNPN, CDR2 SVGIG, per germline (reference sequence). The CDR3 DNA sequence: TGTGCCTGGAGTTTGGGCCCATATGGCTACACCTTC. Its protein is CAWSLGPYGYTF.

This clone was seen only once. This chain links TRBV2 with TRBJ2-5; D is ambiguous. This CDR3 spans 13 amino acids. Deletions cut 7 bases from V and 2 bases from J, with 11 bases between. Germline V gene lookup returns CDR1 SNHLY and CDR2 FYNNEI. The CDR3 protein is CASIRARQETQYF. The CDR3 DNA is TGTGCCAGCATACGGGCCAGGCAAGAGACCCAGTACTTC.

The sample holds a few counts of this clone. The rearrangement uses TRBV2 and TRBJ2-7, with D possibly being TRBD1 (5 bases). Looked up from germline, CDR1 is SNHLY and CDR2 is FYNNEI. The CDR3 runs 14 residues. V dropped 8 bases and J dropped 1 base, with 15 bases sitting between them. The CDR3 sequence: CASLQGWESYEQYF. CDR3 coding DNA: TGTGCCAGCCTGCAGGGCTGGGAATCCTACGAGCAGTACTTC.

The CDR3 loop reads CAWSRRITEAFF. The DNA for the CDR3 is TGTGCCTGGAGTCGAAGAATCACTGAAGCTTTCTTT. The chain couples TRBV30 to TRBJ1-1; D is ambiguous. V was cut by 2 bases and J by 4 bases, with 8 bases left in between. CDR3 length equals 12 residues. The germline CDR1 and CDR2 sequences are GTSNPN and SVGIG (reference sequence). The variable domain in full, completed from reference TRBV30 and TRBJ1-1, reads SQTIHQWPATLVQPVGSPLSLECTVEGTSNPNLYWYRQAAGRGLQLLFYSVGIGQISSEVPQNLSASRPQDRQFILSSKKLLLSDSGFYLCAWSRRITEAFFGQGTRLTVV.